What follows are 2 T cell receptor beta chains derived from one specimen sequenced in a study of cytomegalovirus exposure and HLA in healthy donors. With 60 Vbeta and 13 Jbeta primers, the PCR was carried out. Sequencing used immunoSEQ multiplex PCR; TCRdb keeps in-frame clones, though not all of them. The sample has over 150,000 clones; 84% are singletons. Source material: PBMCs. The receptors derive from a girl aged 5-17 years in good health and CMV-seropositive.

A word on this clone: Germline and junction disagree at one end, which may indicate a read error. The chain carries TRBV29-1 and TRBJ1-2, with 7 bases lining up with TRBD1. CDR1 is SQVTM, CDR2 ANQGSEA, per germline. This CDR3 comprises 12 residues. DNA for the CDR3: TGCGGCGTTGAGAAGGGGGCATATGGCTACACCTTC. This translates into CGVEKGAYGYTF.

This clone turned up a few times. The chain uses TRBV18 and TRBJ2-3, with TRBD2 matching over 11 bases. The trim removed 6 bases at V and 3 bases at J, leaving 8 bases unmatched. The CDR3 totals 16 residues. Per the germline V gene, CDR1 is KGHSH and CDR2 is LQKENI. This chain's CDR3 is CASSGPLAGGTDTQYF. CDR3 coding DNA: TGTGCCAGCTCTGGGCCCCTAGCGGGGGGAACAGATACGCAGTATTTT. The whole variable domain, remainder taken from reference TRBV18 and TRBJ2-3, is NAGVMQNPRHLVRRRGQEARLRCSPMKGHSHVYWYRQLPEEGLKFMVYLQKENIIDESGMPKERFSAEFPKEGPSILRIQQVVRGDSAAYFCASSGPLAGGTDTQYFGPGTRLTVL.